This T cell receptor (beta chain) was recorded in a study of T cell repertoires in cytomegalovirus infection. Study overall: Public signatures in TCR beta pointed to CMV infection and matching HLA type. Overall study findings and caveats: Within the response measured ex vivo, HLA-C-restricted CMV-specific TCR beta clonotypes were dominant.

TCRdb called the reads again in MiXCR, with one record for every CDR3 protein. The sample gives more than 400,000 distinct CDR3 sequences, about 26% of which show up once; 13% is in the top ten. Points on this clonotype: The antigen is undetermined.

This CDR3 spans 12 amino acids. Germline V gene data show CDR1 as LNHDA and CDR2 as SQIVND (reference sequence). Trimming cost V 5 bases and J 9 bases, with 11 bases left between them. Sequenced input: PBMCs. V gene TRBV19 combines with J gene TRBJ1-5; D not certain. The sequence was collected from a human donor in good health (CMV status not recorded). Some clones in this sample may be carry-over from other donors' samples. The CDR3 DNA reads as TGTGCCAGTAGTGTCCAGTATGGGCCCCAGCATTTT. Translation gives CASSVQYGPQHF.